Shown below are 7 T cell receptor beta chains from a single sample sequenced in a study of cytomegalovirus exposure and HLA in healthy donors. The table came from immunoSEQ multiplex PCR; TCRdb's copy has only in-frame clones and leaves some out. This table has roughly 130,000 clones, 90% appearing once. The sequenced sample consisted of PBMCs. These receptor sequences come from a woman in her thirties in good health and CMV-seropositive.

The chain has TRBV5-5 and TRBJ2-5, with 8 bases matching TRBD2. This CDR3 region has 17 residues. Germline trimming cut 0 bases from V and 0 bases from J; bases unmatched to any gene: 7. Germline V CDR1 and CDR2: SGHKS, YYEKEE (reference sequence). The CDR3 protein is CASSLERASGYQETQYF. DNA for the CDR3: TGTGCCAGCAGCTTGGAGCGGGCTAGCGGGTACCAAGAGACCCAGTACTTC. The full variable domain, with the rest looked up from reference TRBV5-5 and TRBJ2-5, is DAGVTQSPTHLIKTRGQQVTLRCSPISGHKSVSWYQQVLGQGPQFIFQYYEKEERGRGNFPDRFSARQFPNYSSELNVNALLLGDSALYLCASSLERASGYQETQYFGPGTRLLVL.

The chain recombines TRBV7-8 with TRBJ2-7; 8 bases map to TRBD1. The germline CDR1 and CDR2 sequences are SGHVS and FQNEAQ. This CDR3 spans 17 amino acids. The junction had 11 bases not matched to a gene; V was cut back by 4 bases and J by 0 bases. DNA for the CDR3: TGTGCCAGCAGCTCAGGAGCCGCAGGGGGCGTCTCCTACGAGCAGTACTTC. Translation: CASSSGAAGGVSYEQYF.

The CDR3 region is CASSQGGGNTEAFF. The CDR3 nucleotides are TGCGCCAGCAGCCAAGGGGGAGGGAACACTGAAGCTTTCTTT. The rearrangement uses TRBV4-1 and TRBJ1-1, with D uncertain. Looked up from germline, CDR1 is MGHRA and CDR2 is YSYEKL. Between the trimmed V and J ends, which lost 1 base and 1 base, there was a span of 7 bases. The CDR3 extends over 14 amino acids.

This clone was picked up a small number of times. The chain is built from TRBV19 and TRBJ2-7; 9 nucleotides match TRBD2. In germline, CDR1 is LNHDA, CDR2 SQIVND (reference sequence). The CDR3 contains 15 residues. The V gene end was trimmed by 1 base and the J gene end by 5 bases; junction bases not matched to a gene: 6. CDR3 sequence: CASSIGASGIDEQYF. CDR3 coding DNA: TGTGCCAGTAGTATAGGGGCTAGCGGGATCGACGAGCAGTACTTC.

The rearrangement uses TRBV11-3 and TRBJ1-1; no clear D gene. The V gene lost 5 bases and the J gene lost 1 base, with 8 bases spanning the gap. The V gene's germline CDR1 is SGHNT and CDR2 YENEEA. CDR3 length equals 13 residues. The CDR3 here is CASSGNRNTEAFF. For the CDR3, the DNA is TGTGCCAGCAGCGGAAACAGGAACACTGAAGCTTTCTTT.

The chain employs TRBV27 and TRBJ2-7, with TRBD2 matching over 8 bases. The CDR3 has 14 residues. Unmatched junction bases numbered 12, after V lost 5 bases and J lost 9 bases. In germline, CDR1 is MNHEY, CDR2 SMNVEV (reference sequence). DNA for the CDR3: TGTGCCAGCAGTCCCGCGGCGGGGGGTTCTCGGCAGTACTTC. Encoded protein: CASSPAAGGSRQYF.

This chain joins TRBV5-4 and TRBJ2-5, with 9 bases lining up with TRBD2. Looked up from germline, CDR1 is SGHNT and CDR2 is YYREEE (reference sequence). V shed 3 bases, J shed 7 bases, and the junction held 19 bases outside the gene matches. The CDR3 length is 18 residues. CDR3 residues: CASSWAPAGLAGASTQYF. The CDR3 DNA reads TGTGCCAGCAGCTGGGCGCCCGCGGGACTAGCAGGCGCGTCGACCCAGTACTTC. The complete variable domain, with remaining parts taken from reference TRBV5-4 and TRBJ2-5, reads ETGVTQSPTHLIKTRGQQVTLRCSSQSGHNTVSWYQQALGQGPQFIFQYYREEENGRGNFPPRFSGLQFPNYSSELNVNALELDDSALYLCASSWAPAGLAGASTQYFGPGTRLLVL.